Shown below are 27 T cell receptor beta chains from a single sample sequenced in a study of blood T cell repertoires in COVID-19. TCRdb's table, derived via immunoSEQ multiplex PCR, lists solely in-frame clones and lacks some. The table has a few hundred thousand clones, more than 75% seen once. The sample consisted of peripheral blood. Source of these receptors: a woman aged 45 to 65 with acute or convalescent COVID-19.

The chain employs TRBV10-2 and TRBJ2-3; 7 bases are a match to TRBD2. The CDR3 is 15 residues long. J was trimmed by 4 bases and V by 3 bases; bases with no gene match: 7. In germline, CDR1 is WSHSY, CDR2 SAAADI. The CDR3 loop is CASSDAGAASDTQYF. The CDR3 bases are TGCGCCAGCAGTGACGCGGGAGCGGCATCAGATACGCAGTATTTT.

The rearrangement uses TRBV29-1 and TRBJ2-1; 11 bases align to TRBD2. The junction had 19 bases not matched to a gene; V was cut back by 0 bases and J by 9 bases. Germline V gene lookup returns CDR1 SQVTM and CDR2 ANQGSEA. This CDR3 region has 19 residues. The chain's CDR3 is CSVEEGRLAGLMSRGEQFF. In nucleotides, the CDR3 is TGCAGCGTTGAAGAGGGGCGACTAGCGGGACTTATGAGTCGCGGTGAGCAGTTCTTC.

The V gene is TRBV29-1, the J gene TRBJ1-1, with 11 positions matching TRBD1. J was trimmed by 4 bases and V by 6 bases; bases with no gene match: 4. Looked up from germline, CDR1 is SQVTM and CDR2 is ANQGSEA. The CDR3 is made up of 13 amino acids. DNA for the CDR3: TGCAGCGTGAGAGGGACAGGGGGCACTGAAGCTTTCTTT. As protein: CSVRGTGGTEAFF.

This clone turned up a few times. This sequence joins TRBV19 and TRBJ2-5; 9 bases fit TRBD1. Germline CDR1 LNHDA, CDR2 SQIVND (reference sequence). Losses at the gene ends were 4 bases for V and 3 bases for J; bases not matched to a gene: 12. There are 17 residues in the CDR3. CDR3 sequence reads: CASSRSGTGLTKETQYF. The CDR3 DNA is TGTGCCAGTAGTAGGTCCGGGACAGGGTTAACAAAAGAGACCCAGTACTTC. Variable domain in full (rest from reference TRBV19 and TRBJ2-5): DGGITQSPKYLFRKEGQNVTLSCEQNLNHDAMYWYRQDPGQGLRLIYYSQIVNDFQKGDIAEGYSVSREKKESFPLTVTSAQKNPTAFYLCASSRSGTGLTKETQYFGPGTRLLVL.

V and J are TRBV6-2 or TRBV6-3 and TRBJ2-1; D uncertain. CDR3 length: 17 amino acids. Per the germline V gene, CDR1 is MNHEY and CDR2 is SVGEGT. V lost 0 bases, J lost 5 bases, and 17 bases lay in between. CDR3 in amino acids: CASSYSKYSPGHNEQFF. The CDR3 nucleotides are TGTGCCAGCAGTTACTCGAAGTACTCCCCGGGTCACAATGAGCAGTTCTTC.

The chain is built from TRBV28 and TRBJ1-1; possible D gene TRBD1, 5 bases. The CDR3 covers 13 residues. Germline-derived CDR1 and CDR2 are MDHEN and SYDVKM. Trimming pared 3 bases from V and 6 bases from J, leaving 11 bases between. CDR3 DNA sequence: TGTGCCAGCAGTTTGGGGCAGACCCCTGAAGCTTTCTTT. It encodes CASSLGQTPEAFF. The entire variable domain, with the rest obtained from reference TRBV28 and TRBJ1-1, is as follows: DVKVTQSSRYLVKRTGEKVFLECVQDMDHENMFWYRQDPGLGLRLIYFSYDVKMKEKGDIPEGYSVSREKKERFSLILESASTNQTSMYLCASSLGQTPEAFFGQGTRLTVV.

V is TRBV28 and J is TRBJ1-1; the match to TRBD1 covers 7 bases. CDR3 length: 14 amino acids. V trimming: 8 bases; J trimming: 0 bases; junction bases outside the gene matches: 6. CDR1 and CDR2 from the germline V gene are MDHEN and SYDVKM. In nucleotides, the CDR3 is TGTGCCAGCGTAACCGGGACAGTGAACACTGAAGCTTTCTTT. Translated, it gives CASVTGTVNTEAFF. The variable domain in full, completed from reference TRBV28 and TRBJ1-1, reads DVKVTQSSRYLVKRTGEKVFLECVQDMDHENMFWYRQDPGLGLRLIYFSYDVKMKEKGDIPEGYSVSREKKERFSLILESASTNQTSMYLCASVTGTVNTEAFFGQGTRLTVV.

The CDR3 sequence is CASSLGGQGASYGYTF. The CDR3 region has the DNA TGTGCCAGCAGTTTAGGAGGACAGGGGGCTAGCTATGGCTACACCTTC. The chain combines TRBV28 with TRBJ1-2; 11 positions match TRBD1. This CDR3 is built from 16 residues. The germline gives CDR1 MDHEN, CDR2 SYDVKM. With V trimmed by 2 bases and J by 4 bases, 6 bases remained unmatched.

This chain joins TRBV5-1 and TRBJ2-1, with TRBD2 matching 9 bases. CDR1 is SGHRS, CDR2 YFSETQ, per germline. V was pared by 3 bases and J by 7 bases, with 5 bases of the junction left unmatched. The CDR3 runs 14 residues. The CDR3 bases are TGCGCCAGCAGCTCGGCTAGCGGGAATAATGAGCAGTTCTTC. It yields the protein CASSSASGNNEQFF.

There are a few counts of this clone. The chain joins TRBV6-2 or TRBV6-3 to TRBJ1-1; no definite D call. CDR1 and CDR2 (germline): MNHEY, SVGEGT. Trimming took 2 bases from V and 6 from J, leaving 4 bases between them. The CDR3 consists of 11 residues. CDR3 bases: TGTGCCAGCAGTTACGTCGCTGAAGCTTTCTTT. Translated, it gives CASSYVAEAFF.

This clone was found once. This chain uses TRBV19 with TRBJ1-5; 8 positions match TRBD1. There are 15 residues in the CDR3. Germline V CDR1 and CDR2: LNHDA, SQIVND (reference sequence). With V trimmed by 4 bases and J by 7 bases, 9 bases remained unmatched. CDR3 nucleotides: TGTGCCAGTAGTAAGGGACAGGCGGGTTCACAGCCCCAGCATTTT. This encodes CASSKGQAGSQPQHF.

The chain links TRBV20-1 to TRBJ1-5, with a possible D match to TRBD1 (5 bases). CDR3 length: 13 residues. The V gene's germline CDR1 is DFQATT and CDR2 SNEGSKA (reference sequence). Trimming cost V 3 bases and J 7 bases, with 13 bases left between them. The CDR3, as DNA: TGCAGTGCTAGTTCCAGGGTCGAGCAGCCCCAGCATTTT. Translating it yields CSASSRVEQPQHF.

The rearrangement links TRBV28 to TRBJ2-5; D is unclear. The CDR3 spans 12 residues. Trimming removed 4 bases at V and 2 bases at J, with 5 bases between. Per germline, CDR1 MDHEN and CDR2 SYDVKM. CDR3: CASSSGQETQYF. The CDR3 DNA reads as TGTGCCAGCAGTTCGGGTCAAGAGACCCAGTACTTC.

The chain employs TRBV12-3 or TRBV12-4 and TRBJ2-3, with D perhaps TRBD2 (5 bases). Between the trimmed V and J ends, which lost 6 bases and 6 bases, there was a span of 10 bases. CDR3 size: 12 residues. This CDR3 reads CASRLDWDTQYF. CDR3 nucleotides: TGTGCCAGCAGACTAGATTGGGATACGCAGTATTTT.

This clone was recorded only once. The J gene is TRBJ2-1, the V gene TRBV28; perhaps TRBD1 as D (5 bases). The CDR3 covers 13 residues. V was pared by 0 bases and J by 5 bases, with 5 bases between. Looked up from germline, CDR1 is MDHEN and CDR2 is SYDVKM. In DNA, the CDR3 is TGTGCCAGCAGTTTATGGGACAACAATGAGCAGTTCTTC. It specifies CASSLWDNNEQFF.

V gene TRBV2 combines with J gene TRBJ2-1, with D possibly TRBD1 on 5 matching bases. V was cut by 6 bases and J by 2 bases, with 17 bases left in between. Germline values: CDR1 SNHLY, CDR2 FYNNEI. CDR3 length: 16 amino acids. The CDR3 DNA is TGTGCCAGCAGGGGGCCCCAGACCGCTGCCTACAATGAGCAGTTCTTC. Amino acids: CASRGPQTAAYNEQFF.

This chain connects TRBV11-2 to TRBJ1-5; possibly TRBD1 for D (5 bases). This CDR3 contains 13 residues. Trimming pared 0 bases from V and 6 bases from J, leaving 6 bases between. Per the germline V gene, CDR1 is SGHAT and CDR2 is FQNNGV. In nucleotides, the CDR3 is TGTGCCAGCAGCTTAGATCAGGGTCAGCCCCAGCATTTT. It is translated as CASSLDQGQPQHF.

This chain joins TRBV19 and TRBJ2-1; D unclear. The germline gives CDR1 LNHDA, CDR2 SQIVND (reference sequence). The CDR3 is made up of 14 amino acids. V lost 5 bases to trimming and J lost 8 bases, with 16 bases between them. In DNA, the CDR3 is TGTGCCAGTAGTCGCCTAGTCTCTTACGATGAGCAGTTCTTC. This codes for CASSRLVSYDEQFF.

The J gene is TRBJ1-2, the V gene TRBV27; TRBD1 might be the D (5 bases). The CDR3 extends over 13 amino acids. CDR1 is MNHEY and CDR2 is SMNVEV in the germline V gene (reference sequence). V shed 4 bases and J shed 8 bases, with 14 bases lying between them. Written as DNA, the CDR3 is TGTGCCAGCAGTTCTGGAGGGGCGGAGGGCTACACCTTC. The encoded protein is CASSSGGAEGYTF.

The chain joins TRBV27 to TRBJ2-7, with 8 bases identical to TRBD1. V lost 8 bases and J lost 4; bases outside the gene matches: 7. The CDR3 loop spans 13 amino acids. Looked up from germline, CDR1 is MNHEY and CDR2 is SMNVEV (reference sequence). The CDR3 DNA reads as TGTGCCAGCGCCAAGACAGGGGTTTACGAGCAGTACTTC. Its translation: CASAKTGVYEQYF.

The rearrangement uses TRBV9 and TRBJ1-4, with D perhaps TRBD1 (6 bases). Germline lookup yields CDR1 SGDLS and CDR2 YYNGEE. This CDR3 comprises 17 residues. The germline V and J ends were trimmed by 3 bases and 3 bases, with 18 bases remaining between them. The CDR3 nucleotides are TGTGCCAGCAGCGGGGTCCGGGACAACCGCGCTAATGAAAAACTGTTTTTT. Its protein product is CASSGVRDNRANEKLFF.

The V and J genes are TRBV11-3 and TRBJ2-7; 7 bases match TRBD2. J gave up 6 bases and V 1 base, and 6 bases lay outside the gene matches. This CDR3 region has 14 residues. Germline loops: CDR1 SGHNT, CDR2 YENEEA. CDR3 DNA: TGTGCCAGCAGCTTAGGTGGGACTACGGCCGAGCAGTACTTC. Its protein is CASSLGGTTAEQYF.

The chain has TRBV6-5 and TRBJ2-2; tentatively, D is TRBD1 (5 bases). V was shortened by 8 bases and J by 4 bases, with 14 bases between the two germline ends. Germline V gene lookup returns CDR1 MNHEY and CDR2 SVGAGI. The CDR3 sequence is 14 residues long. The CDR3 region is CASSQESGTGELFF. In nucleotides, the CDR3 is TGTGCCAGCTCACAGGAGTCGGGCACCGGGGAGCTGTTTTTT.

J is TRBJ2-3 and V is TRBV9; 8 bases agree with TRBD2. The CDR3 sequence is 16 residues long. V was pared by 3 bases and J by 4 bases, with 10 bases of the junction left unmatched. Germline assignment: CDR1 SGDLS and CDR2 YYNGEE. The CDR3 protein is CASSANSGMGADTQYF. DNA for the CDR3: TGTGCCAGCAGCGCAAATAGCGGGATGGGGGCAGATACGCAGTATTTT. The full variable domain, in which reference TRBV9 and TRBJ2-3 provide the parts outside the CDR3, is DSGVTQTPKHLITATGQRVTLRCSPRSGDLSVYWYQQSLDQGLQFLIQYYNGEERAKGNILERFSAQQFPDLHSELNLSSLELGDSALYFCASSANSGMGADTQYFGPGTRLTVL.

This rearrangement joins TRBV7-8 to TRBJ2-1; 9 nucleotides match TRBD2. Germline values: CDR1 SGHVS, CDR2 FQNEAQ. The trim removed 1 base at V and 8 bases at J, leaving 6 bases unmatched. The CDR3 is 15 amino acids. The DNA for the CDR3 is TGTGCCAGCAGCTTAGTAGCGGGAGTAGCATATGAGCAGTTCTTC. As protein: CASSLVAGVAYEQFF. Supplemented by reference TRBV7-8 and TRBJ2-1, the full variable domain reads GAGVSQSPRYKVAKRGQDVALRCDPISGHVSLFWYQQALGQGPEFLTYFQNEAQLDKSGLPSDRFFAERPEGSVSTLKIQRTQQEDSAVYLCASSLVAGVAYEQFFGPGTRLTVL.

The CDR3 region has the DNA TGTGCCAGCAGTCTCAGGTTAGAGACCCAGTACTTC. This codes for CASSLRLETQYF. The genes are TRBV6-2 or TRBV6-3 and TRBJ2-5; D gene unclear. CDR1 MNHEY and CDR2 SVGEGT come from the germline V gene. Trimming took 5 bases from V and 4 from J, leaving 8 bases between them. The CDR3 runs to 12 residues.

There are a few counts of this clone. This rearrangement joins TRBV5-4 to TRBJ2-7; the match to TRBD2 covers 12 bases. Germline CDR1 reads SGHNT; CDR2 reads YYREEE (reference sequence). CDR3 size: 14 residues. J was trimmed by 6 bases and V by 2 bases; bases with no gene match: 3. The CDR3 here is CASSLLAGGGEQYF. The CDR3 nucleotides read TGTGCCAGCAGCTTACTAGCGGGAGGCGGCGAGCAGTACTTC.